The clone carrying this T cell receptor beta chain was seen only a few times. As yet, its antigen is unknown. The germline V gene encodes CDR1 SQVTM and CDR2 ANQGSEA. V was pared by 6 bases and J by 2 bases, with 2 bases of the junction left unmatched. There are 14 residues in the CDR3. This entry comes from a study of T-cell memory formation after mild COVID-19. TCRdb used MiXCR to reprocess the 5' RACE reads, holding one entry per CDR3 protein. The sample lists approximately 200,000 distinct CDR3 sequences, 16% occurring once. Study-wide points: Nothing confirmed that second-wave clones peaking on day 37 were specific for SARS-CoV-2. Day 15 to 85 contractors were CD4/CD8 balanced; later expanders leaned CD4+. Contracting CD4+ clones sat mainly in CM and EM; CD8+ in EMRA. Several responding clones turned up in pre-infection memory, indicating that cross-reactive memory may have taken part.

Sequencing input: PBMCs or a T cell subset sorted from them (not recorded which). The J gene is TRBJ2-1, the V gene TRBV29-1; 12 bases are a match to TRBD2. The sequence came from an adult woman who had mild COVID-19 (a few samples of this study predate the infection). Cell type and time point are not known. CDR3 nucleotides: TGCAGCGTCCTAGCGGGGGGGCCCTACAATGAGCAGTTCTTC. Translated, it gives CSVLAGGPYNEQFF.